This paragraph covers one T cell receptor beta chain sequence. Its antigen is undetermined. This sample is part of a study of a mutant IDH1 vaccine in newly diagnosed glioma. Turning to the study itself: The first vaccination came 4-6 weeks after radiotherapy alone, or with temozolomide cycles.

Using immunoSEQ multiplex PCR, the repertoire was profiled, and TCRdb retains in-frame clones only, with some absent. The table records about 40,000 clones, about 80% of them present only once. The time point was: week 23, last vaccination. Vaccinated patients received 300 ug of mutant IDH1 20-mer peptide per dose, with topical imiquimod. This sample comprised PBMCs, obtained from a glioma patient whose treatment included an IDH1 peptide vaccine. The TCR was taken from a man over 45 with glioma.

CDR3 in DNA: TGTGCCAGCAGCCAGGGGACAGCTATGAACACTGAAGCTTTCTTT. Amino acids: CASSQGTAMNTEAFF. The rearrangement links TRBV4-2 to TRBJ1-1, with 7 bases identical to TRBD1. Germline CDR1 is LGHNA and CDR2 is YNFKEQ. With 3 bases clipped from V and 0 bases from J, the junction kept 4 bases outside the gene matches. The CDR3 is 15 amino acids.